This T cell receptor (beta chain) was obtained from a study of CD8 T cells in ankylosing spondylitis. Study-level findings and limits: Seven to nine highly homologous variants made up a TCR beta motif that seemed to typify ankylosing spondylitis blood. Matched synovial fluid from ankylosing spondylitis patients was reported to be enriched for disease-linked clones. Peripheral blood held disease-linked clones only at relatively low frequency, and these were CD8+.

TCRdb processed the 5' RACE reads anew with MiXCR; each CDR3 protein has one entry. The table records a few hundred thousand distinct CDR3 sequences, about a fifth of them present only once. This clonotype was found a few times. Its antigen is not known. With 5 bases removed from V and 4 bases from J, the gap between germline ends came to 23 bases. From germline, CDR1 is SGHAT and CDR2 FQNNGV. This CDR3 contains 18 residues. This receptor was identified in a male donor with ankylosing spondylitis. The chain uses TRBV11-2 and TRBJ1-4; the D gene is possibly TRBD1 (6 bases). Sequenced: blood, either unsorted or a sorted T cell fraction (not recorded which). This CDR3 reads CASSQIRDTVTGNEKLFF. Written as DNA, the CDR3 is TGTGCCAGCAGCCAGATTCGGGACACGGTTACCGGTAATGAAAAACTGTTTTTT.